The text below deals with one TCR beta chain. Its antigen is unidentified. Sequencing was performed with immunoSEQ multiplex PCR; in TCRdb, only in-frame clones are kept and a portion is missing. The sample consists of about 40,000 clones, 81% of them appearing once. This sample was included in a study of T cells in localized non-small cell lung cancer. The study, taken as a whole, reports: Heterogeneity stays possible, as sequencing covered only one tumor region.

Germline V CDR1 and CDR2: SGHTA, FQGNSA. The CDR3 has 15 residues. V gave up 5 bases and J gave up 4 bases; unmatched junction bases: 5. The chain uses TRBV7-2 and TRBJ2-7; 13 positions match TRBD2. The clonotype was recovered from a male donor older than 55 with stage II lung adenocarcinoma. Material: peripheral blood mononuclear cells, obtained before any cancer treatment. The CDR3 protein is CASSGGTSGKYEQYF. Written as DNA, the CDR3 is TGTGCCAGCAGCGGAGGGACTAGCGGGAAGTACGAGCAGTACTTC.